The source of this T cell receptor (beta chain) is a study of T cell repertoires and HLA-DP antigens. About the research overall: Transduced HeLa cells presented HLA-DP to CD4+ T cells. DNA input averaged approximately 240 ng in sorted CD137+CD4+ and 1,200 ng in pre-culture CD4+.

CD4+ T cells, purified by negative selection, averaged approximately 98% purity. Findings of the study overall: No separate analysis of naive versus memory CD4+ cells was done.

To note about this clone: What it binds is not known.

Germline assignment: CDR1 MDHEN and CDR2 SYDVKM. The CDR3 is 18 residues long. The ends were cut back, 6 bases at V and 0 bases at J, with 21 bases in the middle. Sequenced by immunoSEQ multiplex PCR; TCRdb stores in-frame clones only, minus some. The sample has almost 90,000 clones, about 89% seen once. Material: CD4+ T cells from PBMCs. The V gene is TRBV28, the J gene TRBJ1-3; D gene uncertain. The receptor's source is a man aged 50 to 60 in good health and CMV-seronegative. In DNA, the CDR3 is TGTGCCAGCAGCTCCCTCGCCCTGGGCAGTTACTCTGGAAACACCATATATTTT. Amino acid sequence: CASSSLALGSYSGNTIYF.